This T cell receptor (beta chain) was captured in a study of cytomegalovirus exposure and HLA in healthy donors. Study conclusions and caveats: Some TCR beta chains (164 of them) were listed as cytomegalovirus-associated. Productive status was seen about 90% or about 30% of the time for most TCR beta V segments in an earlier analysis. Later on, a genetic analysis was performed. It linked a missense variant in DCLRE1C with V- and J-gene trimming of TCR beta. TCR association rates varied by HLA locus in a later analysis, with DRB1 highest and HLA-C lowest.

This clone came up once. As yet, its antigen is unknown. PCR primers comprised 60 Vbeta and 13 Jbeta primers. TCRdb keeps only in-frame clones here, not all; method: immunoSEQ multiplex PCR. The sample holds about 190,000 clones, over 65% seen once. The CDR3 is made up of 14 amino acids. CDR1 and CDR2 (germline): MNHNS, SASEGT. V lost 1 base and J lost 3, with 10 bases in between. This TCR was recovered from a man aged 35 to 55 in good health and CMV-seropositive. The chain links TRBV6-1 to TRBJ2-7; D is perhaps TRBD2 (6 bases). The specimen sequenced was PBMCs. In DNA, the CDR3 is TGTGCCAGCAGTGAAGGCCCGGGAGTCTACGAGCAGTACTTC. This encodes CASSEGPGVYEQYF.